This TCR beta chain was identified during a study of blood T cell repertoires in COVID-19. Study-wide background: The cDNA or gDNA used as material had been derived from T cells, B-cell-depleted T cells, or PBMCs.

In the original workflow: Estimates of nucleated cell counts were drawn from the amplification of reference gene primers. The assay was immunoSEQ multiplex PCR, and TCRdb's table has in-frame clones only and misses some. V, J and clone size reflect that table, while D and trimming were determined from the DNA. Here the sample spans hundreds of thousands of clones, more than 75% being singletons. The germline V gene has CDR1 WNHNN and CDR2 SYGVQD (reference sequence). This CDR3 contains 15 residues. With 0 bases removed from V and 1 base from J, the gap between germline ends came to 9 bases. Across about two dozen US areas, participants ranged in age from roughly 18 to 95 years. Participants' own reports of clinical history determined their cohort assignment.

The rearrangement links TRBV10-1 to TRBJ2-5; D is ambiguous. This clonotype originated in a young man with acute COVID-19. The sample was PBMCs or T cells enriched from blood (not recorded which). The CDR3 DNA reads as TGCGCCAGCAGTGAGTCGAAGCGATTCCAAGAGACCCAGTACTTC. Translated, it gives CASSESKRFQETQYF.